Listed below are T cell receptor beta chains from one sample, sequenced in a study of blood T cell repertoires in COVID-19. The table came from immunoSEQ multiplex PCR; TCRdb's copy has only in-frame clones and leaves some out. The sample contains 500,000 to 600,000 clones, around nine tenths of which appear only once. Sequencing was performed on peripheral blood. Receptors originate from a woman aged 45-65 years with COVID-19, enrolled during active disease. CDR3s leave out the opening cysteine and the closing phenylalanine or tryptophan. The D gene is left open where the match is weak.

>TRBD1|TRBJ2-5|13|TRBV9
ASSAGQGVGETQY
>NA|TRBJ1-2|12|TRBV3-1/TRBV3-2
ASSQVGEGYGYT
>TRBD2|TRBJ2-7|9|TRBV10-2
ASGTSDEQY
>TRBD2|TRBJ2-3|14|TRBV11-2
ASSPQGLAGVDTQY
>TRBD1|TRBJ2-5|11|TRBV6-5
ASQQGAIETQY
>TRBD1|TRBJ1-5|13|TRBV7-2
ASSLGVTGNQPQH
>TRBD1|TRBJ2-2|15|TRBV5-5
ASSPDRTGLNTGELF
>NA|TRBJ2-7|14|TRBV3-1/TRBV3-2
ASSQVFVENSYEQY
>TRBD1|TRBJ1-1|13|TRBV25-1
ASSEFNRGGTEAF
>NA|TRBJ1-2|14|TRBV28
ASSLVGTGLLYGYT
>TRBD1|TRBJ1-4|12|TRBV7-2
ASSSGGLNEKLF
>NA|TRBJ2-2|13|TRBV2
ASRPLATNTGELF
>NA|TRBJ1-2|11|TRBV6-5
ASRPVANYGYT
>NA|TRBJ1-1|12|TRBV10-3
AISVQGAITEAF
>NA|TRBJ2-3|14|TRBV5-1
ASSLGGELGSDTQY
>TRBD1|TRBJ1-4|13|TRBV5-8
ASSLKLGQAEKLF
>NA|TRBJ1-4|13|TRBV12-2
ASRLQGGEDEKLF
>TRBD1|TRBJ1-2|11|TRBV6-5
ASGRQGTYGYT
>NA|TRBJ2-1|14|TRBV15
ATSRDRTNTMSGGI
>TRBD1|TRBJ2-2|13|TRBV15
ATSRDSPGQGLLF
>NA|TRBJ1-2|9|TRBV2
ASGANYGYT
>TRBD1|TRBJ1-6|15|TRBV6-1
ASRESTGGAAGSPLH
>NA|TRBJ1-4|11|TRBV30
AFQGQPNEKLF
>TRBD1|TRBJ1-1|11|TRBV5-6
ASSRTGELEAF
>TRBD1|TRBJ1-1|13|TRBV2
ASSLMGQMNTEAF
>NA|TRBJ1-5|13|TRBV11-2
ASSLGVSGGQPQH
>NA|TRBJ1-5|14|TRBV7-3
ASRRRWGNSNQPQH
>NA|TRBJ1-1|12|TRBV25-1
ASLNSGRGSEAF
>NA|TRBJ1-1|13|TRBV5-1
ASSLSGTLNTEAF
>NA|TRBJ1-5|14|TRBV5-6
ASSLNRGKANQPQH
>TRBD2|TRBJ2-3|18|TRBV28
ASSGPFLLAGAINTDTQY
>NA|TRBJ2-2|11|TRBV2
ASSARQIGELF